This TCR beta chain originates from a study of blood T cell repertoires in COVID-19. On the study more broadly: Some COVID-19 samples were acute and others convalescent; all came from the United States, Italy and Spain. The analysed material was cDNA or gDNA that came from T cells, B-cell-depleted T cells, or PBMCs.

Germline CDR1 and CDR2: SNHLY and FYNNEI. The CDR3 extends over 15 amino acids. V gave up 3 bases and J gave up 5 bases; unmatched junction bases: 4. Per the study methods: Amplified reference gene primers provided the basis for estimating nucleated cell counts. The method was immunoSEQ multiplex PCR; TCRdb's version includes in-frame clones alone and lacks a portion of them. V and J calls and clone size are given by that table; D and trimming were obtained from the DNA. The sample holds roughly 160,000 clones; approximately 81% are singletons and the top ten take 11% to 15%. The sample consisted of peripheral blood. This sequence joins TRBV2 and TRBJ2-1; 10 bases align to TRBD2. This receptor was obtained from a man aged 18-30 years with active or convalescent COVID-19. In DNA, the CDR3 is TGTGCCAGCAGTGATAAACTAGCGGGGCACAATGAGCAGTTCTTC. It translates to CASSDKLAGHNEQFF. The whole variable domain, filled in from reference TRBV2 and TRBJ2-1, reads EPEVTQTPSHQVTQMGQEVILRCVPISNHLYFYWYRQILGQKVEFLVSFYNNEISEKSEIFDDQFSVERPDGSNFTLKIRSTKLEDSAMYFCASSDKLAGHNEQFFGPGTRLTVL.